This entry features one TCR beta chain sequence. CDR1 is MNHEY, CDR2 SVGAGI, per germline. The CDR3 runs to 15 residues. V gave up 6 bases and J gave up 2 bases; unmatched junction bases: 4. Per the study methods: Counts of nucleated cells, estimated from reference gene primer amplification, were obtained. Only in-frame clones appear in the TCRdb table, and some are missing; sequencing was by immunoSEQ multiplex PCR. Clone size and V and J calls were adopted from that table, with D and trimming inferred from the DNA. The sample contains 180,000 or so clones, around 85% of which appear only once. The data were taken from a study of blood T cell repertoires in COVID-19. Study-level information: Samples taken during acute and convalescent COVID-19 were collected in the United States, Italy and Spain. T cells, B-cell-depleted T cells, or PBMCs supplied cDNA or gDNA.

This clonotype was sampled from a man aged 60 to 75 with acute or convalescent COVID-19. This chain joins TRBV6-5 and TRBJ2-4; 10 bases align to TRBD1. The material sequenced was peripheral blood. The CDR3 nucleotides are TGTGCCAGCAGGGACAGGGGGACCACCAAAAACATTCAGTACTTC. This codes for CASRDRGTTKNIQYF.